Listed here is a single TCR beta chain. Across 24 US areas, participants ranged in age from about 18 to 90 years. Participants' own reports of clinical history determined their cohort assignment. Original data processing: Reference gene primer amplification in the assay estimated nucleated cell counts. Sequencing used immunoSEQ multiplex PCR; TCRdb keeps in-frame clones, though not all of them. V and J calls and clone size are copied from that table; D and trimming were computed from the DNA. The sample shows some 400,000 clones, roughly 90% of them seen only once. This specimen belongs to a study of blood T cell repertoires in COVID-19. Study summary: There were acute and convalescent COVID-19 samples, and they came from the United States, Italy and Spain.

The CDR3 is 16 amino acids. Germline V gives CDR1 SGHRS, CDR2 YFSETQ. Unmatched junction bases numbered 7, after V lost 5 bases and J lost 4 bases. The clonotype originates from a woman aged 40-49 years who had been exposed to COVID-19. The chain combines TRBV5-1 with TRBJ2-1; 12 bases fit TRBD2. The sample was PBMCs or T cells enriched from blood (not recorded which). DNA for the CDR3: TGCGCCAGCAGTCCTCCGACTAGCGGGGGTTACAATGAGCAGTTCTTC. It yields the protein CASSPPTSGGYNEQFF.